This T cell receptor beta chain was observed in a study of long-term antiretroviral therapy in people with HIV. Study-level points and caveats: Diversity measured after ART increased yet remained under transplant donor controls.

Going into DNA extraction, samples held roughly 0.85-11 million cryopreserved PBMC. Researchers ran immunoSEQ v3.0 at survey level. Repertoires were generated with immunoSEQ multiplex PCR, while TCRdb's copy carries only in-frame clones and drops some. This sample has under 20,000 clones; around 74% occur once, and the top ten carry about 15%. This clone showed up just a few times. Its antigen is not known. V was clipped by 1 base and J by 3 bases, with 9 bases between them. The length of the CDR3 is 13 residues. Germline V gives CDR1 SQVTM, CDR2 ANQGSEA. The rearrangement links TRBV29-1 to TRBJ1-2; no definite D call. The TCR comes from a man aged 25-40 years with HIV. The sample here was unsorted PBMCs, taken roughly 2.2 years before starting antiretroviral therapy. The CDR3 loop is CSVEGRDYYGYTF. In DNA form, the CDR3 reads TGCAGCGTTGAAGGGCGAGACTACTATGGCTACACCTTC.